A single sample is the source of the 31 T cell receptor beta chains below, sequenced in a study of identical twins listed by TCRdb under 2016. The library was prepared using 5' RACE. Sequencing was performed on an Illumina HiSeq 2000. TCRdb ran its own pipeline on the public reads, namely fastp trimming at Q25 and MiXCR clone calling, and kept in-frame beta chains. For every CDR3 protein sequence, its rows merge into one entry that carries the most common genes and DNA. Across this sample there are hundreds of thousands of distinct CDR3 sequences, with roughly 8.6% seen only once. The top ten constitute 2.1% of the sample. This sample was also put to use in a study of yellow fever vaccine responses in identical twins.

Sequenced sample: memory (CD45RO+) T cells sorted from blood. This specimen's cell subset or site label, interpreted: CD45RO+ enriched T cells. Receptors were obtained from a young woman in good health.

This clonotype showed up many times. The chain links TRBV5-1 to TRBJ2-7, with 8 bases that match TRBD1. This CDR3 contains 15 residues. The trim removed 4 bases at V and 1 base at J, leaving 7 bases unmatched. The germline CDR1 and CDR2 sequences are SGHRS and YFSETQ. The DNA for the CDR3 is TGCGCCAGCAGCCGCCCGGACAGGGATTCCTACGAGCAGTACTTC. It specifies CASSRPDRDSYEQYF.

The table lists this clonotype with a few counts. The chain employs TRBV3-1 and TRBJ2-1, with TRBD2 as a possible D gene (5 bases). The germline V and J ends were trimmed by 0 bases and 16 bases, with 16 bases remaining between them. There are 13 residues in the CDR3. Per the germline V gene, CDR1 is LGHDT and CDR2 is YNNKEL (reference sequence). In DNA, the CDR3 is TGTGCCAGCAGCCAAGATTCATCAATCGGGGTTTTCTTC. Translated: CASSQDSSIGVFF.

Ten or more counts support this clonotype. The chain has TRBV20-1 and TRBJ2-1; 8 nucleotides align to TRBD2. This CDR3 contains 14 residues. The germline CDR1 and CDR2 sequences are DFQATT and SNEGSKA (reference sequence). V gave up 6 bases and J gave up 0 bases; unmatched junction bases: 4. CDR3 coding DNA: TGCAGTGCACAGACTAGCGACTCCTACAATGAGCAGTTCTTC. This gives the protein CSAQTSDSYNEQFF.

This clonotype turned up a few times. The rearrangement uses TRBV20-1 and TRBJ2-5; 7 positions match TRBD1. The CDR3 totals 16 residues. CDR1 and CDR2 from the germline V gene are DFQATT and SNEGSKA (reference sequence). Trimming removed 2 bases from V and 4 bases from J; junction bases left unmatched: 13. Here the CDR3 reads CSARTVETGSIETQYF. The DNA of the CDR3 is TGCAGTGCTAGAACGGTTGAGACAGGGTCAATAGAGACCCAGTACTTC.

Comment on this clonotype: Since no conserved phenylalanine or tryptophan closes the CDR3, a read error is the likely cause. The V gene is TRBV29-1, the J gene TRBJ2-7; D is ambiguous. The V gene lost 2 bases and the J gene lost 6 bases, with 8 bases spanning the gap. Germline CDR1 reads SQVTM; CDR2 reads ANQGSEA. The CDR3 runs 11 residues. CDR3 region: CSVELVGEQYY. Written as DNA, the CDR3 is TGCAGCGTTGAACTAGTCGGCGAGCAGTACTAC.

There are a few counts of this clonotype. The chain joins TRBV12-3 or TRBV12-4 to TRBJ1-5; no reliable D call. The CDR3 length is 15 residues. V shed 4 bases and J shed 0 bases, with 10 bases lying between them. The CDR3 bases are TGTGCCAGCAGTTCCAACCCCCATAGCAATCAGCCCCAGCATTTT. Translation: CASSSNPHSNQPQHF.

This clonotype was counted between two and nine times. CDR3 sequence reads: CASSLDRPRMNEQFF. For the CDR3, the DNA is TGTGCCAGCAGCTTAGACAGGCCTCGTATGAATGAGCAGTTCTTC. This chain connects TRBV5-5 to TRBJ2-1, with a weak D call TRBD1 (6 bases). The CDR3 runs to 15 residues. Trimming stripped 2 bases from V and 7 bases from J, with 16 bases between. Looked up from germline, CDR1 is SGHKS and CDR2 is YYEKEE (reference sequence).

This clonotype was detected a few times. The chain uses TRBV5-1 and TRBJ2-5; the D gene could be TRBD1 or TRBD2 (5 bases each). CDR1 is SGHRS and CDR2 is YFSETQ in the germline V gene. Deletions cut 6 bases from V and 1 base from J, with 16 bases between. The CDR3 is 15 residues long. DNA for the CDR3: TGCGCCAGCACCCCCCCAGGGAGATTCCAAGAGACCCAGTACTTC. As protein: CASTPPGRFQETQYF.

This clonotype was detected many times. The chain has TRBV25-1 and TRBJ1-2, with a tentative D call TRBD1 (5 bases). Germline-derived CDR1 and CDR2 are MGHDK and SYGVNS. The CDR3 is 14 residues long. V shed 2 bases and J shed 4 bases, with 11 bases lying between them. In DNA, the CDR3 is TGTGCCAGCAGTGAAGACAGTACGCTCTATGGCTACACCTTC. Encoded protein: CASSEDSTLYGYTF.

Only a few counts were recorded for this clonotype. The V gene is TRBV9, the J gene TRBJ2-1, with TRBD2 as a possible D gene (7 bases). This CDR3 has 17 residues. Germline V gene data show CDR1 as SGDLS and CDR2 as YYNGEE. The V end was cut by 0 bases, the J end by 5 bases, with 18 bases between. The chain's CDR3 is CASSVEGGGGYDNEQFF. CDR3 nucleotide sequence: TGTGCCAGCAGCGTAGAAGGGGGAGGGGGATATGACAATGAGCAGTTCTTC.

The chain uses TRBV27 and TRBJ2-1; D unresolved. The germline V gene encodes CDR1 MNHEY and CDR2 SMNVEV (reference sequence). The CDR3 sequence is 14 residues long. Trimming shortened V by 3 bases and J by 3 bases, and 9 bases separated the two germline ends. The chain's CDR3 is CASSFALSYNEQFF. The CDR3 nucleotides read TGTGCCAGCAGTTTCGCACTCAGCTACAATGAGCAGTTCTTC.

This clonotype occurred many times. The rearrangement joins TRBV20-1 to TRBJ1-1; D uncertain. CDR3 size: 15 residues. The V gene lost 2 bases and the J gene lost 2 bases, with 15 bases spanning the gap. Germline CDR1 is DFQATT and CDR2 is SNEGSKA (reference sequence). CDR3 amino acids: CSARQTLRSNTEAFF. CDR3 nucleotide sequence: TGCAGTGCTAGACAGACCTTACGGTCAAACACTGAAGCTTTCTTT.

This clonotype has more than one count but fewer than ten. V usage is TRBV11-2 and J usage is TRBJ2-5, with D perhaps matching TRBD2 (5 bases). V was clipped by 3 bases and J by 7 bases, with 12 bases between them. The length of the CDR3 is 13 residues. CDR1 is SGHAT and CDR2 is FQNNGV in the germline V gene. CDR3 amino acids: CASSLSPAGTQYF. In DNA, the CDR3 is TGTGCCAGCAGCTTGTCCCCTGCGGGGACCCAGTACTTC. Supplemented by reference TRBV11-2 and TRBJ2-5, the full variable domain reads EAGVAQSPRYKIIEKRQSVAFWCNPISGHATLYWYQQILGQGPKLLIQFQNNGVVDDSQLPKDRFSAERLKGVDSTLKIQPAKLEDSAVYLCASSLSPAGTQYFGPGTRLLVL.

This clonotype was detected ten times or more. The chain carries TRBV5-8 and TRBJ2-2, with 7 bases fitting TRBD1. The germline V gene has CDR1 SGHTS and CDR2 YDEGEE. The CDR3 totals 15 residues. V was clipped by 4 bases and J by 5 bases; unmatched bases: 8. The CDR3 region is CASSDLGGRTGELFF. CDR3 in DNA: TGTGCCAGCAGCGACCTAGGGGGCCGGACCGGGGAGCTGTTTTTT.

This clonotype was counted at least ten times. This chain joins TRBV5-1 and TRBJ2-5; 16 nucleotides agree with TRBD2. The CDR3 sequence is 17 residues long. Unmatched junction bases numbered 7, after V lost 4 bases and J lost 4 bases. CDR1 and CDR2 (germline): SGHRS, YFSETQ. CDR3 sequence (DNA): TGCGCCAGCAGCCCGGGACTAGCGGGGGGGAAAAGAGAGACCCAGTACTTC. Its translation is CASSPGLAGGKRETQYF.

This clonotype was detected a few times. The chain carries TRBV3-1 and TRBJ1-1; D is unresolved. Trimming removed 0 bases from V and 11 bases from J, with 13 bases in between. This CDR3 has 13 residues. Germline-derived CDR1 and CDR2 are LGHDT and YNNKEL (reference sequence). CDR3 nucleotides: TGTGCCAGCAGCCAAGATCGGTACTTGAACGCTTTCTTT. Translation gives CASSQDRYLNAFF.

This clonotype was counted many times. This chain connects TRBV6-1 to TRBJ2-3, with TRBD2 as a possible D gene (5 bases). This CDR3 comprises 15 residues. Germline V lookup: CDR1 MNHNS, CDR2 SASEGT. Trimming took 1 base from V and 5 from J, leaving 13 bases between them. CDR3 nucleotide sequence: TGTGCCAGCAGTGAAGGATCTCTGGCGGGAGATACGCAGTATTTT. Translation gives CASSEGSLAGDTQYF.

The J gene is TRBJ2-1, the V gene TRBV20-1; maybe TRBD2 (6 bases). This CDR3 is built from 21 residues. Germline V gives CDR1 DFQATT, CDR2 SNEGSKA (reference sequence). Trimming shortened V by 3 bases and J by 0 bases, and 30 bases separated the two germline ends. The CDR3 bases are TGCAGTGCTAGTGAGCCTTTAGGAGGGACGGCGGGGAAAAGCTCCTACAATGAGCAGTTCTTC. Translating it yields CSASEPLGGTAGKSSYNEQFF.

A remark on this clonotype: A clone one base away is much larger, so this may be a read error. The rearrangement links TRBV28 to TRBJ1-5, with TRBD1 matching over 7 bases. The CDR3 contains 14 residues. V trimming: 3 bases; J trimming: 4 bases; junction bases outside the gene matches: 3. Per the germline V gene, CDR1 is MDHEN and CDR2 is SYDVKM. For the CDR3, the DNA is TGTGCCAGCAGTTTGTGGGACAGAAATCAGCCCCAGCATTTT. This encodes CASSLWDRNQPQHF.

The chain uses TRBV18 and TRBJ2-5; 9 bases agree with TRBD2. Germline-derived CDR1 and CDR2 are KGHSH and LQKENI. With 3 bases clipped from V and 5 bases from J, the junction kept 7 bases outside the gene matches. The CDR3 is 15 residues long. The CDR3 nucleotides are TGTGCCAGCTCACCCCCGACTAGCGGTCCGGAGACCCAGTACTTC. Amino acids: CASSPPTSGPETQYF.

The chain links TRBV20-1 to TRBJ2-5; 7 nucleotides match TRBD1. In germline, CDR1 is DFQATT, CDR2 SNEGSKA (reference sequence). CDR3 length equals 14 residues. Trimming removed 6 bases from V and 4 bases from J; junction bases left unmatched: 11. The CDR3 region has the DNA TGCAGTGCACGGAAGGGGGCAGGGGTAGAGACCCAGTACTTC. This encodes CSARKGAGVETQYF.

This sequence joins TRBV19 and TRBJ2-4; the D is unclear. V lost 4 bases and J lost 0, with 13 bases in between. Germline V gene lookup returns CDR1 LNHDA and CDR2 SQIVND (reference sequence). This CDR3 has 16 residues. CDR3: CASSKTQRLAKNIQYF. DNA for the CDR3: TGTGCCAGTAGTAAGACTCAACGACTAGCCAAAAACATTCAGTACTTC.

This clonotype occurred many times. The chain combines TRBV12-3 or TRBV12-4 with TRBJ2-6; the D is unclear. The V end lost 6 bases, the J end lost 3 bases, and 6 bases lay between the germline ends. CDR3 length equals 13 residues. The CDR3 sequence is CASSPLGANVLTF. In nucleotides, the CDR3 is TGTGCCAGCAGCCCCCTTGGGGCCAACGTCCTGACTTTC.

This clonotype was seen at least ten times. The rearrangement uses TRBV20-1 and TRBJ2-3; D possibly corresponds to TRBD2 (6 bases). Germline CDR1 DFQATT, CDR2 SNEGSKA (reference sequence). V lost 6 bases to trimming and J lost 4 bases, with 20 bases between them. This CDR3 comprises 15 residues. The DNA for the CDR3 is TGCAGTGCCAAGGGAGGCGGGAAGAAGGCAGATACGCAGTATTTT. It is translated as CSAKGGGKKADTQYF.

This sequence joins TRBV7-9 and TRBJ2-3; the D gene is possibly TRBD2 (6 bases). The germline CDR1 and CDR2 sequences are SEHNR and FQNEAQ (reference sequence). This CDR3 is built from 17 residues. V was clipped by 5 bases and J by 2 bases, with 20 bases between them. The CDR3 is CASSPHGGWDFTDTQYF. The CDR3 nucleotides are TGTGCCAGCAGCCCCCATGGGGGGTGGGATTTCACAGATACGCAGTATTTT.

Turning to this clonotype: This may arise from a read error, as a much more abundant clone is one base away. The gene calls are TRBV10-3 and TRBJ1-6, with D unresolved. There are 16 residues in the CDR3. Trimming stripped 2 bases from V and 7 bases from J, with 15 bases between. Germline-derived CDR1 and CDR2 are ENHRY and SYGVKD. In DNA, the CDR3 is TGTGCCATCAGTGAGGGGGTTACCAGTAGGAATTCACCCCTCCACTTT. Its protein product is CAISEGVTSRNSPLHF.

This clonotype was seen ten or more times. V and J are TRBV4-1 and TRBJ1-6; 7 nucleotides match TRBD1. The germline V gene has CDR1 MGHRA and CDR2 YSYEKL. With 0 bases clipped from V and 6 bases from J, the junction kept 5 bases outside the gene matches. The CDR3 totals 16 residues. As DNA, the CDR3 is TGCGCCAGCAGCCAAGATCTGGACAGGTTTAATTCACCCCTCCACTTT. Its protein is CASSQDLDRFNSPLHF.

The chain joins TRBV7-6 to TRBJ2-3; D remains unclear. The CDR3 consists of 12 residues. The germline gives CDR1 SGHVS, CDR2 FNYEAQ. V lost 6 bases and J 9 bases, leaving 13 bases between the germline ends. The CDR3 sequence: CASSTTPDTQYF. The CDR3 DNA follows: TGTGCCAGCAGTACGACCCCCGACACGCAGTATTTT.

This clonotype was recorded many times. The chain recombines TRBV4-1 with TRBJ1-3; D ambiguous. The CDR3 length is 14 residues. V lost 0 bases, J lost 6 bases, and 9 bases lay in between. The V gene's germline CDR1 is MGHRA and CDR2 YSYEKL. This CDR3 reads CASSQDPSQNTIYF. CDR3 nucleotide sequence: TGCGCCAGCAGCCAAGACCCCTCGCAAAACACCATATATTTT.

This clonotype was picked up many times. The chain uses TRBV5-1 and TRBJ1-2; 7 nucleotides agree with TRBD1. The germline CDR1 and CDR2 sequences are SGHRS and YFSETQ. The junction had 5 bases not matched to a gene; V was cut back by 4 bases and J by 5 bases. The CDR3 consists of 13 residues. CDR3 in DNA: TGCGCCAGCAGCCAGGGGGACAAGTATGGCTACACCTTC. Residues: CASSQGDKYGYTF.

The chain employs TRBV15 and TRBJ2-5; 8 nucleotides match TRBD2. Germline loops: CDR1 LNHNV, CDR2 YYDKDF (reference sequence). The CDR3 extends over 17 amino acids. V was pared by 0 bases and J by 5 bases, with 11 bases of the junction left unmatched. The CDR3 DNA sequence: TGTGCCACCAGCAGAGATTGGAGCGGGGGACGAAGTGAGACCCAGTACTTC. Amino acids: CATSRDWSGGRSETQYF. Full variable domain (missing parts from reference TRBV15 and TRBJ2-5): DAMVIQNPRYQVTQFGKPVTLSCSQTLNHNVMYWYQQKSSQAPKLLFHYYDKDFNNEADTPDNFQSRRPNTSFCFLDIRSPGLGDTAMYLCATSRDWSGGRSETQYFGPGTRLLVL.